These 13 T cell receptor beta chains originate from one sample sequenced in a study of tumor and adjacent non-tumor tissue in lung cancer. Three rounds of nested PCR, following a modified ARM-PCR protocol, produced the TCRbeta library. MiXCR was run by TCRdb on the multiplex PCR reads, yielding one entry per CDR3 protein. The profile shows about 110,000 distinct CDR3 sequences, roughly 73% of them singletons. No cell sorting was done before RNA was extracted from the tissue. The sample consisted of lung tumor tissue. These TCRs come from a woman in her sixties or seventies with non-small cell lung cancer.

Remarks on this clonotype: One end of the junction is discordant with germline, which a read error may explain. This chain joins TRBV11-2 and TRBJ2-5, with D possibly called TRBD1 or TRBD2 (5 bases each). Germline CDR1 reads SGHAT; CDR2 reads FQNNGV. The CDR3 is 17 amino acids. The CDR3 loop reads CAISHELEGSLQETQYF. DNA for the CDR3: TGTGCCATCAGCCACGAACTAGAGGGGAGCCTCCAAGAGACCCAGTACTTC.

At least ten counts were recorded for this clonotype. The V gene is TRBV4-1, the J gene TRBJ1-4; no clear D gene. Germline V gives CDR1 MGHRA, CDR2 YSYEKL. CDR3 length: 16 residues. Trimming cost V 0 bases and J 3 bases, with 11 bases left between them. As DNA, the CDR3 is TGCGCCAGCAGCCAAGAACGAACAGCCGCTAATGAAAAACTGTTTTTT. This codes for CASSQERTAANEKLFF.

With respect to this clonotype: Given a much more abundant clone one base away, this may be a read error. This sequence joins TRBV28 and TRBJ1-2; 9 positions match TRBD1. V shed 4 bases and J 4 bases; nucleotides not matched to a gene: 4. Germline V CDR1 and CDR2: MDHEN, SYDVKM. This CDR3 contains 14 residues. This chain's CDR3 is CASSSAQGAYGYTF. The CDR3 DNA reads TGTGCCAGCAGTTCAGCACAGGGGGCCTATGGCTACACCTTC.

As for this clonotype: A clone one base away is much larger, so this may be a read error. This chain connects TRBV28 to TRBJ1-1; no reliable D call. Trimming removed 7 bases at V and 0 bases at J, with 3 bases between. The CDR3 totals 11 residues. CDR1 is MDHEN and CDR2 is SYDVKM in the germline V gene. The CDR3 DNA sequence: TGTGCCAGCAAAATGAACACTGAAGCTTTCTTT. Translated, it gives CASKMNTEAFF.

The chain uses TRBV11-2 and TRBJ2-3, with D possibly TRBD2 on 5 matching bases. This CDR3 comprises 15 residues. Per germline, CDR1 SGHAT and CDR2 FQNNGV. V shed 0 bases and J shed 3 bases, with 10 bases lying between them. The CDR3 coding sequence is TGTGCCAGCAGCTTAGAACGGGGTTGGACAGATACGCAGTATTTT. Protein sequence: CASSLERGWTDTQYF.

This clonotype was seen at least ten times. The V and J genes are TRBV5-4 and TRBJ2-1; D is perhaps TRBD1 or TRBD2 (5 bases each). Germline CDR1 SGHNT, CDR2 YYREEE (reference sequence). The CDR3 loop spans 17 amino acids. With 4 bases removed from V and 4 bases from J, the gap between germline ends came to 21 bases. CDR3 sequence (DNA): TGTGCCAGCAGCACCGAGTGGGGGACGGCTGGGTACAATGAGCAGTTCTTC. This encodes CASSTEWGTAGYNEQFF.

Many counts were recorded for this clonotype. This chain uses TRBV5-6 with TRBJ1-4, with D unresolved. The CDR3 contains 13 residues. Germline lookup yields CDR1 SGHDT and CDR2 YYEEEE. Trimming removed 1 base at V and 0 bases at J, with 1 base between. This CDR3 is CASSLPTNEKLFF. CDR3 DNA sequence: TGTGCCAGCAGCTTGCCAACTAATGAAAAACTGTTTTTT.

The chain couples TRBV7-8 to TRBJ2-7, with no clear D. CDR3 length: 15 residues. Deletions cut 2 bases from V and 7 bases from J, with 18 bases between. Germline-derived CDR1 and CDR2 are SGHVS and FQNEAQ. In DNA, the CDR3 is TGTGCCAGCAGCTTATTTGGCACTTCCCCCGGGGAGCAGTACTTC. It encodes CASSLFGTSPGEQYF.

The genes are TRBV6-2 or TRBV6-3 and TRBJ2-1; the D call may be TRBD1 or TRBD2 (6 bases each). CDR1 and CDR2 (germline): MNHEY, SVGEGT. This CDR3 region has 15 residues. Deletions cut 10 bases from V and 14 bases from J, with 30 bases between. The CDR3 protein is CATRGGATRSSGKFF. CDR3 in DNA: TGTGCCACCAGGGGAGGTGCGACTAGGAGCTCTGGGAAGTTCTTC.

With regard to this clonotype: The junction departs from the called germline gene at one end, perhaps through a read error. This chain links TRBV28 with TRBJ2-5; the D is unclear. Per germline, CDR1 MDHEN and CDR2 SYDVKM. CDR3 size: 14 residues. CDR3 sequence: CTSSLYEALETQYF. The CDR3 DNA follows: TGTACCAGCAGTTTATACGAGGCTCTGGAGACCCAGTACTTC.

This clonotype has only one observation. At one of its ends the junction is not consistent with the germline gene, which may arise from a read error. The chain links TRBV4-2 to TRBJ2-3; 8 bases agree with TRBD2. The germline V gene has CDR1 LGHNA and CDR2 YNFKEQ. This CDR3 contains 16 residues. CDR3 loop: CASSQASGTSTDMQYF. The CDR3 DNA is TGTGCCAGCAGCCAAGCTTCGGGGACTAGTACAGATATGCAGTATTTT.

In regard to this clonotype: A read error may produce the germline difference seen at one junction end. V usage is TRBV6-2 or TRBV6-3 and J usage is TRBJ1-5; D is uncertain. The germline gives CDR1 MNHEY, CDR2 SVGEGT. The CDR3 consists of 16 residues. The CDR3, as DNA: TGTGCCAGCAGTTCCGCCGGAGGAATAAACAATCAGCCCCACCATTTT. It specifies CASSSAGGINNQPHHF.

Concerning this clonotype itself: With a much larger clone just one base away, this may be a read error. The chain links TRBV29-1 to TRBJ2-3; tentatively, D is TRBD1 (6 bases). Germline V lookup: CDR1 SQVTM, CDR2 ANQGSEA. The CDR3 extends over 12 amino acids. Deletions cut 4 bases from V and 6 bases from J, with 11 bases between. The CDR3 loop reads CSVGGRADTQYF. The CDR3 coding sequence is TGCAGCGTTGGGGGGCGGGCGGATACGCAGTATTTT.